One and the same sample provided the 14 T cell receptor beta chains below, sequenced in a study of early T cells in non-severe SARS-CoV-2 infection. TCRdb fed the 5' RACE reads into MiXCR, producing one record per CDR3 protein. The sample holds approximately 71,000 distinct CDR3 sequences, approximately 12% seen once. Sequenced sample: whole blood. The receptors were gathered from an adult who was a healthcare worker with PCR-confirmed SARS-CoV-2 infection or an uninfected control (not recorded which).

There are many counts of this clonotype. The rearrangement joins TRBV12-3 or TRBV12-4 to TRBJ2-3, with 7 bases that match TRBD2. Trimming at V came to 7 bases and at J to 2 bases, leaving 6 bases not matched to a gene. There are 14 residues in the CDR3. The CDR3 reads CASNPRGVTDTQYF. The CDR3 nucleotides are TGTGCCAGCAATCCCCGGGGGGTCACAGATACGCAGTATTTT.

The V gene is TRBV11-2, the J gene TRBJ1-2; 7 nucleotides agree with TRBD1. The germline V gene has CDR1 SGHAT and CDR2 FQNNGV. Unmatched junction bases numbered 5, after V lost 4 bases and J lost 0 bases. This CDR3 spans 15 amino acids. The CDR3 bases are TGTGCCAGCAGCTACGACAGGGTTCCTAACTATGGCTACACCTTC. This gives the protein CASSYDRVPNYGYTF. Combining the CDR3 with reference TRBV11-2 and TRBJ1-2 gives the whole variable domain EAGVAQSPRYKIIEKRQSVAFWCNPISGHATLYWYQQILGQGPKLLIQFQNNGVVDDSQLPKDRFSAERLKGVDSTLKIQPAKLEDSAVYLCASSYDRVPNYGYTFGSGTRLTVV.

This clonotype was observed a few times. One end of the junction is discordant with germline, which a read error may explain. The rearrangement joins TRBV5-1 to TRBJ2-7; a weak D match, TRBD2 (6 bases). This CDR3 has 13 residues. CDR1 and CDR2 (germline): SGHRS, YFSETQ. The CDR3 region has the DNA TGCGCCAGCAGCTTGGAGGCAGCGGGCCAATTCCGCTTC. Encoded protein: CASSLEAAGQFRF.

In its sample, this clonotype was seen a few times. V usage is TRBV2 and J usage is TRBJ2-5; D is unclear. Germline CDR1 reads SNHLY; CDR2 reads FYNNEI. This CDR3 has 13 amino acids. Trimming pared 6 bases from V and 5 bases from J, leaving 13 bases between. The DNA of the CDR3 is TGTGCCAGCAGAAGGACGGCCTCCGAGACCCAGTACTTC. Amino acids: CASRRTASETQYF.

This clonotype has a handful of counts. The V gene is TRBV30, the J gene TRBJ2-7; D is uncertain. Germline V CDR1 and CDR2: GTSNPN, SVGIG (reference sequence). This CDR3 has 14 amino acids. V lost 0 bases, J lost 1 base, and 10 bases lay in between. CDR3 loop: CAWSVPGLSYEQYF. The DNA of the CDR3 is TGTGCCTGGAGTGTACCCGGTTTGTCCTACGAGCAGTACTTC.

The DNA of the CDR3 is TGTGCCAGCAGGGGGCAGGGAACCTACGAGCAGTACTTC. Translated, it gives CASRGQGTYEQYF. V is TRBV2 and J is TRBJ2-7; D might be TRBD1 (5 bases). CDR1 is SNHLY and CDR2 is FYNNEI in the germline V gene. Trimming took 6 bases from V and 2 from J, leaving 11 bases between them. CDR3 length: 13 residues.

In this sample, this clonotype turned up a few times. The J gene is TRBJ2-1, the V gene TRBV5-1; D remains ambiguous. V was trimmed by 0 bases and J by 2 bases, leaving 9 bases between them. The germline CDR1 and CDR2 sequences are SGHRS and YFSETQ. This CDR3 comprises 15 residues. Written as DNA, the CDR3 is TGCGCCAGCAGCTTGGCCGGGTCACCCTACAATGAGCAGTTCTTC. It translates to CASSLAGSPYNEQFF.

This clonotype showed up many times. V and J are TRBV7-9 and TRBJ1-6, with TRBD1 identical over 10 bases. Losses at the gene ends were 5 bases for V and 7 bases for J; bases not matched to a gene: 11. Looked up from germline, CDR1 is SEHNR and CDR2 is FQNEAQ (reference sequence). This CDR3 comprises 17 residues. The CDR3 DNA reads TGTGCCAGCAGCGGTCGACTTGACAGGGGGCAAAATTCACCCCTCCACTTT. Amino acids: CASSGRLDRGQNSPLHF.

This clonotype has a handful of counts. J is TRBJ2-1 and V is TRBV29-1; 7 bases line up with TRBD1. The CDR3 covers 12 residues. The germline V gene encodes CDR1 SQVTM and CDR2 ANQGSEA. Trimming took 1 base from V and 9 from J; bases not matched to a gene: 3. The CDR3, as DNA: TGCAGCGTTGAAGCACAGGGGAGTGAGCAGTTCTTC. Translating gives CSVEAQGSEQFF.

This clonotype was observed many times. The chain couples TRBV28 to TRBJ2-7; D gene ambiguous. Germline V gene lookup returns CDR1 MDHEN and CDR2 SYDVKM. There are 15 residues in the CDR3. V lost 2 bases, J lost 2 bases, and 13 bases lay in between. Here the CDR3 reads CASSLRQRIPYEQYF. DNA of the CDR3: TGTGCCAGCAGTTTAAGGCAGCGAATTCCCTACGAGCAGTACTTC.

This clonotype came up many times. CDR3 sequence reads: CASSVGTTNYGYTF. In nucleotides, the CDR3 is TGTGCCAGCAGTGTTGGGACAACGAACTATGGCTACACCTTC. This chain links TRBV2 with TRBJ1-2, with D perhaps TRBD1 (6 bases). CDR1 is SNHLY, CDR2 FYNNEI, per germline. V was shortened by 4 bases and J by 2 bases, with 11 bases between the two germline ends. The CDR3 has 14 amino acids.

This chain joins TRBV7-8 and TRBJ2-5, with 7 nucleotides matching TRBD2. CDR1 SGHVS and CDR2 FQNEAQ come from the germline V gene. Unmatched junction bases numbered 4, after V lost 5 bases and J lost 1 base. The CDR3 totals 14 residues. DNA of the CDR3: TGTGCCAGCAGCCCCGGACTAGTCCAAGAGACCCAGTACTTC. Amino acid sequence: CASSPGLVQETQYF.

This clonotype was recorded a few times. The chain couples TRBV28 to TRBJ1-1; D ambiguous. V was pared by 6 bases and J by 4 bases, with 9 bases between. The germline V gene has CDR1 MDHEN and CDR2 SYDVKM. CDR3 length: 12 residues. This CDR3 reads CASRSGGTEAFF. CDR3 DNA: TGTGCCAGCAGGTCGGGAGGCACTGAAGCTTTCTTT.

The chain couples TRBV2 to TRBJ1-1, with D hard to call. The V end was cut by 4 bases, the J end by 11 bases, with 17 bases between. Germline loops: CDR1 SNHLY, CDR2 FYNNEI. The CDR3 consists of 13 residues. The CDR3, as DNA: TGTGCCAGCAGTGGAGACACCTCCGATCGGGCTTTCTTT. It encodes CASSGDTSDRAFF.